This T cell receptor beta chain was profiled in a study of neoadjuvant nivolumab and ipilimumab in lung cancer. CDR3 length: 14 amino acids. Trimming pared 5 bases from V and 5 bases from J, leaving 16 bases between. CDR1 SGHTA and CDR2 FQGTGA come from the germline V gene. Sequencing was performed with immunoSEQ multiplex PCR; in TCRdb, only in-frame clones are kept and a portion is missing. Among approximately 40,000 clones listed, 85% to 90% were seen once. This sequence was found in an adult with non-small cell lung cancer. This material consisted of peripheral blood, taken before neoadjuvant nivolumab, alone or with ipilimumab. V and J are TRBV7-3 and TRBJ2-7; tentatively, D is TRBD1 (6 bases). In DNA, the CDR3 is TGTGCCAGCAGCCCCGGGACAACCCTCGACGAGCAGTACTTC. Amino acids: CASSPGTTLDEQYF. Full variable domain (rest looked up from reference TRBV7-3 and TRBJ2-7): GAGVSQTPSNKVTEKGKYVELRCDPISGHTALYWYRQSLGQGPEFLIYFQGTGAADDSGLPNDRFFAVRPEGSVSTLKIQRTERGDSAVYLCASSPGTTLDEQYFGPGTRLTVT.